Described below is a single T cell receptor beta chain sequence and its context. No antigen is known for it. These data originate in a study of blood T cells in healthy people across ages. Study-level information: Per two T cells, about one barcoded beta molecule was captured through template switching. Whole-study results and caveats: Age showed a roughly linear inverse relationship with TCR beta diversity per million T cells. CMV infection status of these donors was not known.

Germline V gene data show CDR1 as DFQATT and CDR2 as SNEGSKA (reference sequence). V was cut by 2 bases and J by 6 bases, with 9 bases left in between. This CDR3 contains 12 residues. With a J-beta primer mix and a sample-barcoded 5' primer, a second PCR ran about 6 to 11 cycles. From each sample, at least 2.5 million paired-end reads containing CDR3 were obtained. A single record per CDR3 protein comes from TCRdb applying MiXCR to the 5' RACE reads. Altogether about 1.8 million distinct CDR3 sequences are present, approximately 50% being singletons, with the ten largest covering roughly 2%. J is TRBJ2-3 and V is TRBV20-1; perhaps D is TRBD1 or TRBD2 (5 bases each). The receptor's source is a woman aged 40 to 50 in good health. Sample: blood. This CDR3 reads CSARSWGDTQYF. The CDR3 region has the DNA TGCAGTGCTAGAAGCTGGGGGGATACGCAGTATTTT.